The present TCR beta chain was sequenced within a study of vaccination effects on CD4 cells after COVID-19. Broader study findings: Marked clonal contraction of infection- and vaccine-induced clones was seen late after vaccination.

Germline V gene sequence: CDR1 MNHNS, CDR2 SASEGT. V lost 5 bases and J 1 base, leaving 6 bases between the germline ends. This CDR3 is 12 amino acids long. For this clone: Its antigen remains unknown.

Some clones are missing from TCRdb's copy, which holds only in-frame ones; the method was immunoSEQ multiplex PCR. The data show approximately 70,000 clones, with approximately 72% seen just once and about 3.2% held by the top ten. ViraFEST expansion of antigen-specific CD4+ T cells with viral peptide pools preceded sequencing. Following culture for roughly 10 days, CD4+ T cells were isolated. Nucleocapsid antibody tests were negative, and the vaccine recipients had no prior SARS-CoV-2 infection. IL-2 medium supplanted half the medium on days 3 and 7. This chain connects TRBV6-1 to TRBJ2-7; D unclear. The origin of this receptor is a human donor who received a COVID-19 vaccine. The specimen was CD4+ T cells from PBMCs cultured with HCoV-NL63 spike peptides, collected before COVID-19 vaccination. CDR3 in amino acids: CASSMTSYEQYV. Here the CDR3 DNA reads TGTGCCAGCAGTATGACATCCTACGAGCAGTACGTC.